This record concerns one T cell receptor (beta chain) sequence. Its antigen remains unidentified. No base-level quality is on record; no much larger clone is a single base apart. Trimming at the junction amounts to 3 bases on V and 0 bases on J, and the germline ends lie 6 bases apart. The germline V gene encodes CDR1 DFQATT and CDR2 SNEGSKA (reference sequence). The CDR3 sequence holds 14 residues, the cysteine and phenylalanine included. Here the CDR3 DNA is all that survives: 42 bases in frame from base 1. The sample originates from a study of CD8 T cells in Susac syndrome (dated by TCRdb to the late 2010s). Concerning the study at large: Repertoire sequencing was used to test whether CD8+ T cell activation and differentiation in Susac syndrome was antigen driven. Broad study findings and their caveats: The study acknowledged that relatively few individuals were included in the TCR sequencing and HLA analysis.

Peripheral blood CD8+ and CD4+ T cells from healthy donors, Susac syndrome patients and multiple sclerosis patients were profiled using high-throughput TCR beta sequencing. Healthy donors were age- and sex-matched controls. Bulk CD8+ and CD4+ T cells were purified magnetically by negative isolation, whereas CD8+ TEMRA cells were enriched by FACS. Blood was collected in EDTA tubes and processed within 24 hours, with PBMCs isolated through density gradient centrifugation. PBMCs intended for TCR sequencing were frozen in liquid nitrogen and were later thawed in a 37 degrees C water bath. Purity of sorted or isolated CD4+, CD8+ and CD8+ TEMRA cells was at least 90%. RNA was extracted with the RNeasy kit and 0.5 to 1 ug was reverse transcribed using random hexamers. TCR beta CDR3 regions were amplified with the immunoSEQ multiplex PCR assay covering 54 Vbeta and 13 Jbeta segments. To correct PCR amplification bias, a synthetic template baseline was used for both primer optimization and computational correction. As for the authors' bioinformatics: Reads were annotated to V, D and J genes according to IMGT and were analyzed with immunoSEQ Analyzer, with only productive sequences retained. To calculate clonality, Shannon entropy was normalized by log2 of the number of productive unique sequences and then subtracted from one. For each patient and control, public and private clones were evaluated within the 100 most prevalent clones. Clones were defined as Susac-specific when absent from the healthy and MS cohorts, from approximately 970 published viral clones and from other ImmuneACCESS disease sequences. TCRdb's own reprocessing of the public reads used fastp at Q25 and MiXCR and kept productive beta chains. All rows with the same CDR3 protein become a single entry with the most common DNA and genes. The V and J calls and clone size come from TCRdb's table, not from the authors' own analysis. The sample data list approximately 170,000 distinct CDR3 sequences, and 80% to 95% of these were observed just once. Of the sample, 0.12% to 0.15% falls within the top ten clones.

The chain couples TRBV20-1 to TRBJ2-6; a confident D gene designation cannot be given. This sequence originates from a human donor in good health. The specimen sequenced was CD4+ T cells from PBMCs. The CDR3 has the sequence CSASHDSGANVLTF. The base sequence is TGCAGTGCTAGCCACGACTCTGGGGCCAACGTCCTGACTTTC.